This TCR beta chain was captured in a study of cytomegalovirus exposure and HLA in healthy donors. The CDR3 is made up of 12 amino acids. Germline assignment: CDR1 GTSNPN and CDR2 SVGIG (reference sequence). V dropped 5 bases and J dropped 4 bases, with 9 bases sitting between them. Primers included in the PCR were 60 Vbeta and 13 Jbeta primers. Assay used: immunoSEQ multiplex PCR; TCRdb lists only in-frame clones, some missing. This table holds about 79,000 clones, roughly two thirds found once. V is TRBV30 and J is TRBJ1-5; D unresolved. Sequencing was done on a sample of PBMCs. This clonotype was sampled from a woman aged 50 to 60 in good health and CMV-seropositive. CDR3 sequence: CAWGRQNQPQHF. The CDR3, as DNA: TGTGCCTGGGGGAGGCAGAATCAGCCCCAGCATTTT.